This T cell receptor (beta chain) was found in a study of molecular identifiers for immune sequencing clone quantification. This clonotype was seen at least ten times. TCRdb used MiXCR to reprocess the PCR reads, holding one entry per CDR3 protein. The data hold tens of thousands of distinct CDR3 sequences, with 24% observed a single time. This TCR was sampled from a human donor in good health. Some libraries in this study had Jurkat cell RNA spiked in. The sample comprised naive CD8+ T cells from blood, with Jurkat cell RNA spiked in. Specified subset: FACS-sorted CD8+CD4-CCR7+CD45RA+ naive T cells.

This chain's CDR3 is CASSFGQGASDTQYF. The DNA of the CDR3 is TGTGCCAGCAGCTTCGGTCAGGGGGCATCAGATACGCAGTATTTT. V and J are TRBV7-9 and TRBJ2-3, with 8 bases lining up with TRBD1. CDR1 and CDR2 (germline): SEHNR, FQNEAQ (reference sequence). The CDR3 sequence is 15 residues long. Trimming cost V 3 bases and J 4 bases; bases outside gene matches: 6.